This T cell receptor beta chain was identified during a study of T cells in Graves' hyperthyroidism and ophthalmopathy. Study-wide results and limits: A 13 V-J model separated ophthalmopathy from stable hyperthyroidism.

Trimming took off 5 bases at V and 5 bases at J, with 15 bases between the two ends. The CDR3 is 14 amino acids. Authors of the study amplified TCR beta CDR3 regions from RNA transcripts. When the TCR CDR3 underwent first-round RT-PCR, the HTBI primer set was used. From the multiplex PCR reads, TCRdb called clonotypes with MiXCR, one entry per CDR3 protein. Of approximately 720,000 distinct CDR3 sequences detected, under 20% appear once; the ten largest clones hold 15% to 20%. With respect to this clonotype: Its target is not known.

The receptor comes from a woman aged 45-65 years with Graves' hyperthyroidism that later progressed to Graves' ophthalmopathy. The specimen sequenced was blood. The V and J genes are TRBV12-3 or TRBV12-4 and TRBJ2-5; D call uncertain. CDR3 sequence (DNA): TGTGCCAGCAGTCACCCCCCTCAGGATGAGACCCAGTACTTC. This gives the protein CASSHPPQDETQYF.